What follows are 24 T cell receptor beta chains derived from one specimen sequenced in a study of neurological immune-mediated disorders. Time point reported: longitudinal time-point 1 (baseline). Using its own MiXCR run on the 5' RACE reads, TCRdb lists one record per CDR3 protein. The profile shows tens of thousands of distinct CDR3 sequences, roughly 13% of them singletons. The sample was PBMCs. Source of these receptors: a female donor with HTLV-1-associated myelopathy (HAM/TSP).

There are many counts of this clonotype. The rearrangement uses TRBV20-1 and TRBJ1-2, with D tentatively TRBD1 (6 bases). Germline-derived CDR1 and CDR2 are DFQATT and SNEGSKA (reference sequence). The CDR3 has 14 residues. The V end was cut by 7 bases, the J end by 6 bases, with 21 bases between. The CDR3 spells CSVLRGAPVDGYTF. CDR3 in DNA: TGCAGTGTCCTACGGGGGGCGCCAGTAGATGGCTACACCTTC.

In its sample, this clonotype was seen many times. The rearrangement links TRBV5-1 to TRBJ1-4; no clear D gene. Trimming removed 4 bases from V and 5 bases from J, with 12 bases in between. The CDR3 consists of 14 residues. Germline V gene sequence: CDR1 SGHRS, CDR2 YFSETQ. CDR3: CASSPGRSNEKLFF. The CDR3 DNA sequence: TGCGCCAGCAGCCCGGGAAGAAGCAATGAAAAACTGTTTTTT.

This clonotype has at least ten counts. The chain is built from TRBV4-2 and TRBJ2-3; TRBD2 might be the D (6 bases). Germline assignment: CDR1 LGHNA and CDR2 YNFKEQ. V lost 4 bases, J lost 0 bases, and 11 bases lay in between. CDR3 length: 15 amino acids. The CDR3 DNA sequence: TGTGCCAGCAGCCTGAGCGGGTCTAGCACAGATACGCAGTATTTT. The encoded protein is CASSLSGSSTDTQYF.

This clonotype was recorded at least ten times. V gene TRBV5-5 combines with J gene TRBJ2-2; D unclear. The CDR3 is made up of 12 amino acids. The germline CDR1 and CDR2 sequences are SGHKS and YYEKEE (reference sequence). V lost 0 bases and J 7 bases, leaving 4 bases between the germline ends. The CDR3 loop is CASSLEHGELFF. CDR3 DNA sequence: TGTGCCAGCAGCTTGGAACACGGGGAGCTGTTTTTT.

In its sample, this clonotype was seen many times. The J gene is TRBJ2-7, the V gene TRBV27; 8 nucleotides match TRBD1. This CDR3 has 16 residues. CDR1 is MNHEY, CDR2 SMNVEV, per germline (reference sequence). V was clipped by 2 bases and J by 4 bases; unmatched bases: 10. The chain's CDR3 is CASSLGDRGLKYEQYF. The DNA for the CDR3 is TGTGCCAGCAGTTTAGGCGACAGGGGCCTCAAATACGAGCAGTACTTC.

Regarding this clonotype: A single base separates this from a much larger clone, so it may be a read error. The chain has TRBV5-1 and TRBJ2-2; D remains unclear. Germline CDR1 is SGHRS and CDR2 is YFSETQ. This CDR3 is 14 amino acids long. The DNA of the CDR3 is TGCGCCAGCAGCTTACCGGAGAGGACCGAGGAGCTGTTTTTT. This codes for CASSLPERTEELFF.

This clonotype was recorded at least ten times. The chain links TRBV28 to TRBJ2-1; D unresolved. CDR1 is MDHEN, CDR2 SYDVKM, per germline. CDR3 length equals 10 residues. The V end lost 7 bases, the J end lost 7 bases, and 5 bases lay between the germline ends. Here the CDR3 DNA reads TGTGCCAGCACCGGGAATGAGCAGTTCTTC. Its protein is CASTGNEQFF.

This rearrangement joins TRBV5-6 to TRBJ2-3; D is uncertain. The CDR3 contains 16 residues. Germline lookup yields CDR1 SGHDT and CDR2 YYEEEE. V was pared by 6 bases and J by 0 bases, with 17 bases between. The CDR3 nucleotides are TGTGCCAGCATCGCACCCGGAACCGGTAGCACAGATACGCAGTATTTT. Protein product: CASIAPGTGSTDTQYF. The full variable domain, completed using reference TRBV5-6 and TRBJ2-3, is DAGVTQSPTHLIKTRGQQVTLRCSPKSGHDTVSWYQQALGQGPQFIFQYYEEEERQRGNFPDRFSGHQFPNYSSELNVNALLLGDSALYLCASIAPGTGSTDTQYFGPGTRLTVL.

The rearrangement joins TRBV6-6 to TRBJ2-7, with TRBD1 as a possible D gene (6 bases). Trimming cost V 6 bases and J 2 bases, with 14 bases left between them. CDR3 length: 14 residues. The germline V gene encodes CDR1 MNHNY and CDR2 SVGAGI (reference sequence). In DNA, the CDR3 is TGTGCCAGCAGCGACCGGGACATAACCTACGAGCAGTACTTC. Its protein is CASSDRDITYEQYF.

This clonotype was found many times. The genes are TRBV9 and TRBJ2-2; TRBD1 aligns across 7 bases. Trimming removed 1 base from V and 6 bases from J; junction bases left unmatched: 6. The CDR3 extends over 15 amino acids. Per the germline V gene, CDR1 is SGDLS and CDR2 is YYNGEE. The CDR3 is CASSVTSDRAGELFF. The CDR3, as DNA: TGTGCCAGCAGCGTAACTTCCGACAGGGCCGGGGAGCTGTTTTTT.

This clonotype was observed at least ten times. The chain combines TRBV20-1 with TRBJ1-5; no clear D. Between the trimmed V and J ends, which lost 1 base and 3 bases, there was a span of 19 bases. CDR3 length equals 17 residues. Germline CDR1 and CDR2: DFQATT and SNEGSKA (reference sequence). This CDR3 reads CSARGTTLGTHNQPQHF. The CDR3 region has the DNA TGCAGTGCTAGAGGAACAACTCTGGGAACTCACAATCAGCCCCAGCATTTT.

This clonotype was observed at least ten times. This sequence joins TRBV5-1 and TRBJ2-2; D perhaps matches TRBD1 (5 bases). With 0 bases removed from V and 5 bases from J, the gap between germline ends came to 8 bases. CDR1 and CDR2 from the germline V gene are SGHRS and YFSETQ. The CDR3 covers 14 residues. CDR3 in DNA: TGCGCCAGCAGCTTGGTTGCAGGGACCGGGGAGCTGTTTTTT. This translates into CASSLVAGTGELFF. Filled out from reference TRBV5-1 and TRBJ2-2, the complete variable domain reads KAGVTQTPRYLIKTRGQQVTLSCSPISGHRSVSWYQQTPGQGLQFLFEYFSETQRNKGNFPGRFSGRQFSNSRSEMNVSTLELGDSALYLCASSLVAGTGELFFGEGSRLTVL.

The table lists this clonotype with many counts. The J gene is TRBJ2-3, the V gene TRBV12-5, with D perhaps TRBD2 (5 bases). The CDR3 loop spans 14 amino acids. The germline gives CDR1 LGHNT, CDR2 FRNRAP. The ends were cut back, 4 bases at V and 1 base at J, with 9 bases in the middle. CDR3 in DNA: TGTGCTAGTGGTTCGACTAAACGCACAGATACGCAGTATTTT. This encodes CASGSTKRTDTQYF. Full variable domain (outside the CDR3, taken from reference TRBV12-5 and TRBJ2-3): DARVTQTPRHKVTEMGQEVTMRCQPILGHNTVFWYRQTMMQGLELLAYFRNRAPLDDSGMPKDRFSAEMPDATLATLKIQPSEPRDSAVYFCASGSTKRTDTQYFGPGTRLTVL.

The sample holds many counts of this clonotype. The rearrangement links TRBV5-1 to TRBJ2-5; the D gene is possibly TRBD1 (5 bases). Trimming shortened V by 4 bases and J by 1 base, and 11 bases separated the two germline ends. There are 14 residues in the CDR3. Germline CDR1 SGHRS, CDR2 YFSETQ. DNA for the CDR3: TGCGCCAGCAGCGGCCAGGGTTTCCAAGAGACCCAGTACTTC. As protein: CASSGQGFQETQYF.

This clonotype has a count of ten or more. This chain links TRBV28 with TRBJ2-5; D possibly corresponds to TRBD2 (6 bases). The CDR3 is 15 amino acids. Trimming stripped 3 bases from V and 5 bases from J, with 16 bases between. Germline CDR1 and CDR2: MDHEN and SYDVKM. CDR3 loop: CASSFRVAVRETQYF. The CDR3 bases are TGTGCCAGCAGTTTTCGGGTAGCGGTTAGGGAGACCCAGTACTTC.

Many counts were recorded for this clonotype. The rearrangement uses TRBV20-1 and TRBJ2-3, with 9 positions matching TRBD2. The junction had 7 bases not matched to a gene; V was cut back by 3 bases and J by 3 bases. CDR1 is DFQATT, CDR2 SNEGSKA, per germline (reference sequence). The CDR3 runs 15 residues. CDR3 bases: TGCAGTGCTAGCGCCTGGGCGGGGGGGACAGATACGCAGTATTTT. Its protein product is CSASAWAGGTDTQYF.

The sample holds many counts of this clonotype. The chain recombines TRBV20-1 with TRBJ2-7; D not certain. Trimming left V 3 bases short and J 7 bases short, with 10 bases between. Germline CDR1 and CDR2: DFQATT and SNEGSKA (reference sequence). The CDR3 is 11 amino acids. This chain's CDR3 is CSARWLQEQYF. CDR3 sequence (DNA): TGCAGTGCTAGGTGGCTTCAAGAGCAGTACTTC.

V gene TRBV11-2 combines with J gene TRBJ2-2; the D gene is possibly TRBD1 (6 bases). The ends were cut back, 5 bases at V and 1 base at J, with 11 bases in the middle. Germline assignment: CDR1 SGHAT and CDR2 FQNNGV. The CDR3 sequence is 15 residues long. This CDR3 reads CASSSYRVNTGELFF. Written as DNA, the CDR3 is TGTGCCAGCAGCAGCTACAGGGTGAACACCGGGGAGCTGTTTTTT.

This clonotype was seen many times. V is TRBV29-1 and J is TRBJ1-3, with TRBD1 as a possible D gene (5 bases). This CDR3 region has 14 residues. Trimming stripped 5 bases from V and 4 bases from J, with 15 bases between. Germline CDR1 reads SQVTM; CDR2 reads ANQGSEA. The CDR3 region is CSVRGSRTGNTIYF. The CDR3 nucleotides are TGCAGCGTTAGGGGTTCGAGGACGGGAAACACCATATATTTT.

This chain links TRBV5-1 with TRBJ2-5, with 9 nucleotides matching TRBD1. Germline trimming cut 0 bases from V and 5 bases from J; bases unmatched to any gene: 8. In germline, CDR1 is SGHRS, CDR2 YFSETQ. The CDR3 runs to 16 residues. DNA of the CDR3: TGCGCCAGCAGCTTGGTGGGCACAGGGGGCGCGGAGACCCAGTACTTC. Translated: CASSLVGTGGAETQYF.

Many counts were recorded for this clonotype. The junction differs from germline at one of its ends, possibly a read error. The chain uses TRBV15 and TRBJ2-7; 9 nucleotides match TRBD1. The CDR3 runs to 15 residues. The germline gives CDR1 LNHNV, CDR2 YYDKDF (reference sequence). Here the CDR3 reads CATSSRQGGFYEQYF. The CDR3 nucleotides read TGTGCTACCAGCAGCCGACAGGGGGGTTTTTACGAGCAGTACTTC.

This clonotype has ten or more counts. This chain links TRBV29-1 with TRBJ2-5; a possible D gene is TRBD1 (7 bases). Germline V lookup: CDR1 SQVTM, CDR2 ANQGSEA. CDR3 size: 13 residues. V was shortened by 7 bases and J by 5 bases, with 17 bases between the two germline ends. DNA of the CDR3: TGCAGCGCTACCCCAGGGGGGTCGGAGACCCAGTACTTC. Amino acids: CSATPGGSETQYF. Combining the CDR3 with reference TRBV29-1 and TRBJ2-5 gives the whole variable domain SAVISQKPSRDICQRGTSLTIQCQVDSQVTMMFWYRQQPGQSLTLIATANQGSEATYESGFVIDKFPISRPNLTFSTLTVSNMSPEDSSIYLCSATPGGSETQYFGPGTRLLVL.

In this sample, this clonotype turned up many times. The chain combines TRBV10-2 with TRBJ2-3; D may match TRBD1 or TRBD2 (6 bases each). Trimming left V 0 bases short and J 6 bases short, with 13 bases between. CDR1 and CDR2 from the germline V gene are WSHSY and SAAADI. The length of the CDR3 is 15 residues. CDR3 sequence: CASSESTGAWDTQYF. CDR3 in DNA: TGCGCCAGCAGTGAGTCGACGGGGGCTTGGGATACGCAGTATTTT.

This clonotype showed up many times. The chain is built from TRBV5-5 and TRBJ2-6; D is possibly TRBD1 (6 bases). The CDR3 has 14 amino acids. V was pared by 7 bases and J by 0 bases, with 8 bases between. Germline CDR1 is SGHKS and CDR2 is YYEKEE (reference sequence). This CDR3 is CASAGASGANVLTF. CDR3 DNA: TGTGCCAGCGCAGGGGCCTCTGGGGCCAACGTCCTGACTTTC.